This record covers a single T cell receptor beta chain. Its antigen is as yet unknown. The data were obtained in a study of T cell repertoires in cytomegalovirus infection. TCRdb re-called the reads through MiXCR, storing one row per CDR3 protein. Of around 900,000 distinct CDR3 sequences in the sample, around 32% were seen once. Study-wide points: CMV carriers having the relevant HLA were flagged by cumulative public TCR beta family frequency.

This sequence was found in a human donor in good health (CMV status not recorded). Some clones in this sample may be carry-over from other donors' samples. The material was cultured CD8+ T cells from PBMCs, obtained from culture after CMV antigen stimulation.

The CDR3 coding sequence is TGTGCCAGCAGCTTAGCCCAGGCTACGGATGAGCAGTTCTTC. Translated: CASSLAQATDEQFF. The chain employs TRBV11-1 and TRBJ2-1; no clear D. The V end was cut by 0 bases, the J end by 8 bases, with 11 bases between. Germline loops: CDR1 SGHAT, CDR2 FQDESV (reference sequence). The CDR3 extends over 14 amino acids.